Listed below are T cell receptor beta chains from one sample, sequenced in a study of T cell responses to AZD1222 COVID-19 vaccine. This table comes from immunoSEQ multiplex PCR, and its TCRdb copy is limited to in-frame clones, with some not included. The table records over 75,000 clones, around 90% of them present only once. The sample here was peripheral blood, taken 28 days after the second AZD1222 dose. The receptors shown here come from an adult who received the AZD1222 COVID-19 vaccine. The CDR3 runs from the conserved cysteine through the conserved F or W. Fields, in order: V gene, J gene, D gene, clone size, CDR3 protein, CDR3 DNA. The D gene is left open where the match is weak. Size values are once, few and many counts, or a class for expanded clones, and some rows have none.

V: TRBV7-2; J: TRBJ1-2; D: -; size: -; CDR3: CASLPLGQGHGYTF; DNA: TGTGCCAGTCTCCCCTTGGGTCAGGGGCATGGCTACACCTTC
V: TRBV6-5; J: TRBJ2-3; D: TRBD1; size: -; CDR3: CASRRGQGSDTQYF; DNA: TGTGCCAGCAGGAGGGGACAGGGGTCGGATACGCAGTATTTT
V: TRBV28; J: TRBJ1-5; D: -; size: -; CDR3: CASTETNQPQHF; DNA: TGTGCCAGCACAGAGACCAATCAGCCCCAGCATTTT
V: TRBV7-2; J: TRBJ2-4; D: -; size: -; CDR3: CASSVGGPQNIQYF; DNA: TGTGCCAGCAGCGTCGGGGGGCCCCAAAACATTCAGTACTTC
V: TRBV4-3; J: TRBJ2-5; D: -; size: -; CDR3: CASSQEGRRQETQYF; DNA: TGCGCCAGCAGCCAAGAGGGGCGACGCCAAGAGACCCAGTACTTC
V: TRBV5-4; J: TRBJ2-1; D: TRBD2; size: -; CDR3: CASSLGLAGSWSEQFF; DNA: TGTGCCAGCAGCTTGGGACTAGCGGGCTCTTGGAGTGAGCAGTTCTTC
V: TRBV18; J: TRBJ2-7; D: TRBD1; size: -; CDR3: CASSGQGTLSSYEQYF; DNA: TGTGCCAGCTCAGGACAGGGCACCTTGTCTTCCTACGAGCAGTACTTC
V: TRBV6-4; J: TRBJ2-2; D: -; size: -; CDR3: CASSQGPITGELFF; DNA: TGTGCCAGCTCACAAGGGCCCATCACCGGGGAGCTGTTTTTT
V: TRBV5-1; J: TRBJ1-5; D: TRBD1; size: few; CDR3: CASSLTGANNQPQHF; DNA: TGCGCCAGCAGCTTGACAGGGGCGAACAATCAGCCCCAGCATTTT
V: TRBV6-2/TRBV6-3; J: TRBJ1-2; D: -; size: -; CDR3: CASSKSRHNDYYGYTF; DNA: TGTGCCAGCAGCAAATCCCGGCACAATGACTACTATGGCTACACCTTC
V: TRBV9; J: TRBJ2-3; D: -; size: -; CDR3: CASSVDGLVSDTQYF; DNA: TGTGCCAGCAGCGTAGACGGATTAGTATCAGATACGCAGTATTTT
V: TRBV5-1; J: TRBJ1-2; D: TRBD1; size: -; CDR3: CASSSGQDYGYTF; DNA: TGCGCCAGCAGCTCCGGACAGGACTATGGCTACACCTTC
V: TRBV9; J: TRBJ2-3; D: -; size: -; CDR3: CASSVGGGAITDTQYF; DNA: TGTGCCAGCAGCGTAGGTGGAGGGGCGATCACAGATACGCAGTATTTT
V: TRBV28; J: TRBJ1-1; D: -; size: -; CDR3: CASSPTAFGAFF; DNA: TGTGCCAGCAGCCCGACAGCCTTCGGCGCTTTCTTT
V: TRBV7-3; J: TRBJ2-1; D: TRBD1; size: -; CDR3: CASSPRGGDYNEQFF; DNA: TGTGCCAGCAGCCCCCGAGGGGGCGATTACAATGAGCAGTTCTTC
V: TRBV5-4; J: TRBJ2-2; D: TRBD1; size: -; CDR3: CASSLASGGGGTGELFF; DNA: TGTGCCAGCAGCTTGGCGTCAGGGGGCGGAGGCACCGGGGAGCTGTTTTTT
V: TRBV24-1; J: TRBJ1-1; D: -; size: -; CDR3: CATSGRGGPNTEAFF; DNA: TGTGCCACCAGTGGTAGGGGGGGACCAAACACTGAAGCTTTCTTT
V: TRBV7-2; J: TRBJ1-2; D: TRBD1; size: -; CDR3: CASSLEPGTGGAGYTF; DNA: TGTGCCAGCAGCTTAGAGCCGGGGACAGGGGGCGCCGGCTACACCTTC
V: TRBV24-1; J: TRBJ2-1; D: -; size: -; CDR3: CATSDFPRVAYNEQFF; DNA: TGTGCCACCAGTGATTTTCCTCGGGTCGCCTACAATGAGCAGTTCTTC
V: TRBV5-6; J: TRBJ2-1; D: -; size: -; CDR3: CASSLGIYNEQFF; DNA: TGTGCCAGCAGCTTGGGGATATACAATGAGCAGTTCTTC
V: TRBV7-3; J: TRBJ2-1; D: -; size: -; CDR3: CASSSPGSNEQFF; DNA: TGTGCCAGCAGCTCCCCGGGGAGCAATGAGCAGTTCTTC
V: TRBV6-5; J: TRBJ1-1; D: -; size: -; CDR3: CASSYSMVNTEAFF; DNA: TGTGCCAGCAGTTACTCGATGGTGAACACTGAAGCTTTCTTT
V: TRBV2; J: TRBJ2-1; D: TRBD1; size: -; CDR3: CAGAGGEQFF; DNA: TGTGCCGGCGCAGGGGGTGAGCAGTTCTTC
V: TRBV6-1; J: TRBJ1-5; D: -; size: -; CDR3: CASSDTGQNQPQHF; DNA: TGTGCCAGCAGTGATACAGGTCAGAATCAGCCCCAGCATTTT
V: TRBV18; J: TRBJ1-3; D: -; size: -; CDR3: CASSLTGFGGNTIYF; DNA: TGTGCCAGCTCACTTACCGGCTTTGGTGGAAACACCATATATTTT
V: TRBV6-7; J: TRBJ1-2; D: -; size: -; CDR3: CASSYSNQGERDYGYTF; DNA: TGTGCCAGCAGTTACTCAAATCAAGGGGAGAGGGACTATGGCTACACCTTC
V: TRBV3-1/TRBV3-2; J: TRBJ1-2; D: TRBD1; size: -; CDR3: CASSWTGGGYTF; DNA: TGTGCCAGCAGTTGGACAGGGGGAGGCTACACCTTC
V: TRBV18; J: TRBJ1-1; D: -; size: -; CDR3: CASSPWGKTEAFF; DNA: TGTGCCAGCTCACCTTGGGGGAAAACTGAAGCTTTCTTT
V: TRBV28; J: TRBJ1-6; D: -; size: -; CDR3: CASSGQYNSPLHF; DNA: TGTGCCAGCTCAGGACAGTATAATTCACCCCTCCACTTT
V: TRBV6-1; J: TRBJ1-1; D: TRBD1; size: -; CDR3: CASSEVGQVPYTEAFF; DNA: TGTGCCAGCAGTGAGGTGGGACAGGTACCTTACACTGAAGCTTTCTTT
V: TRBV19; J: TRBJ1-6; D: TRBD1; size: once; CDR3: CASSPVGQGVSSYNSPLHF; DNA: TGTGCCAGTAGCCCCGTAGGACAGGGGGTTTCCTCCTATAATTCACCCCTCCACTTT
V: TRBV5-1; J: TRBJ1-2; D: -; size: -; CDR3: CASSLGPGPDGYTF; DNA: TGCGCCAGCAGCTTGGGGCCGGGTCCGGATGGCTACACCTTC
V: TRBV11-1; J: TRBJ2-3; D: TRBD2; size: once; CDR3: CASSLGTSGVTDTQYF; DNA: TGTGCCAGCAGCTTAGGAACTAGCGGGGTAACAGATACGCAGTATTTT
V: TRBV7-9; J: TRBJ1-2; D: -; size: -; CDR3: CASSLPDRASGYTF; DNA: TGTGCCAGCAGCTTGCCAGACAGAGCTAGTGGCTACACCTTC
V: TRBV5-1; J: TRBJ1-3; D: -; size: medium-sized; CDR3: CASSLDWSSGNTIYF; DNA: TGCGCCAGCAGCTTGGATTGGAGCTCTGGAAACACCATATATTTT
V: TRBV24-1; J: TRBJ1-5; D: -; size: -; CDR3: CATSDPKDRDSNQPQHF; DNA: TGTGCCACCAGTGACCCCAAGGACAGAGATAGCAATCAGCCCCAGCATTTT
V: TRBV7-9; J: TRBJ2-1; D: -; size: -; CDR3: CASSQATGLYNEQFF; DNA: TGTGCCAGCAGCCAAGCTACGGGACTTTACAATGAGCAGTTCTTC
V: TRBV18; J: TRBJ1-1; D: -; size: -; CDR3: CASSPLQGEAFF; DNA: TGTGCCAGCTCACCCTTGCAGGGTGAAGCTTTCTTT
V: TRBV18; J: TRBJ1-1; D: -; size: -; CDR3: CASSQTEAFF; DNA: TGTGCCAGCTCACAAACTGAAGCTTTCTTT
V: TRBV19; J: TRBJ2-1; D: -; size: -; CDR3: CASSLIGVRLDNEQFF; DNA: TGTGCCAGTAGCCTCATCGGGGTCCGTCTTGATAATGAGCAGTTCTTC
V: TRBV7-2; J: TRBJ1-6; D: -; size: -; CDR3: CASSLDVDNSPLHF; DNA: TGTGCCAGCAGCTTAGACGTAGATAATTCACCCCTCCACTTT